This passage covers 32 T cell receptor beta chains from one sample sequenced in a study of tissue T cells after allogeneic stem cell transplantation. Time point meaning: mouse harvest day 7 after allogeneic transplant. Each mouse received 10^7 T-cell-depleted marrow cells plus 10^6 splenic CD5+ T cells by tail vein. Measured with immunoSEQ multiplex PCR; TCRdb has only the in-frame clones, and not every one. The data show 2,500 to 3,000 clones, approximately 48% seen once. The sequenced material came from spleen. The receptors derive from a female BALB/c mouse given C57BL/6 T cells with graft-versus-host disease after an allogeneic hematopoietic cell transplant.

To note about this clone: These gene names are mouse names. The DNA ends 1 residue before the CDR3 does, and the rest of the CDR3 is filled in from the germline J gene. This chain uses TRBV3 with TRBJ2-5; 7 bases map to TRBD1. The CDR3 has 14 residues. Trimming at V came to 4 bases and at J to 2 bases, leaving 3 bases not matched to a gene. Germline values: CDR1 SNHLY, CDR2 FYNGKV (reference sequence). The CDR3 is CASSSDRAQDTQYF. The covered CDR3 bases are TGTGCCAGCAGCTCCGACAGGGCCCAAGACACCCAGTAC.

Comments on this clone: Relative to the germline gene, one junction end is altered; a read error may explain this. Mouse gene names apply. Read data end 1 residue before the CDR3 end; the end is taken from the germline J gene. The chain is built from TRBV13-1 and TRBJ1-3; TRBD1 is a possible D gene (6 bases). Germline assignment: CDR1 NSHNY and CDR2 SYGAGN. This CDR3 is 13 amino acids long. CDR3 DNA (partial): TGTGCCACCAGTGAAGGGGGGCGAAATACGCTCTAT. Protein sequence: CATSEGGRNTLY. The CDR3 in its entirety is CATSEGGRNTLYF.

A single count supports this clone. The gene names given are mouse names. The CDR3 end is not reached by the read, which stops 1 residue before it; the germline J gene fills it in. This chain links TRBV3 with TRBJ2-4; 7 positions match TRBD1. The V gene's germline CDR1 is SNHLY and CDR2 FYNGKV (reference sequence). After removal of 0 bases from V and 5 bases from J, the junction contained 2 bases not matched to a gene. The CDR3 is 14 amino acids. The sequenced CDR3 bases are TGTGCCAGCAGCTTAGCGGACAGGAGAAACACCTTGTAC. This gives the protein CASSLADRRNTLY. The whole CDR3 protein reads CASSLADRRNTLYF.

This clone was observed a few times. Gene names are the mouse ones. The CDR3 is cut off 1 residue early in the read; its end comes from the germline J gene. The chain combines TRBV16 with TRBJ1-2, with D tentatively TRBD1 (5 bases). Between the trimmed V and J ends, which lost 0 bases and 2 bases, there was a span of 10 bases. Germline V gene sequence: CDR1 SGHSA, CDR2 FRNQAP. CDR3 length: 15 amino acids. The CDR3 loop reads CASSLDGQRNSDYTF. Partial CDR3 DNA: TGTGCAAGCAGCTTAGACGGACAAAGGAACTCCGACTACACC.

About this clone itself: Gene names follow the mouse nomenclature. The observed sequence ends 1 residue before the CDR3 terminus, with the missing tail filled in from the germline J gene. V gene TRBV4 combines with J gene TRBJ2-5, with 8 bases lining up with TRBD2. Germline CDR1 is LGHDT and CDR2 is YNNKQL (reference sequence). J was trimmed by 0 bases and V by 5 bases; bases with no gene match: 7. The CDR3 has 16 amino acids. The CDR3 spells CASSQLGVDNQDTQYF. The part of the CDR3 DNA that was read is TGTGCCAGCAGCCAACTGGGGGTGGATAACCAAGACACCCAGTAC.

Remarks on this clone: The genes and germline here are from mouse. The read ends 1 residue before the CDR3 terminus; that terminus is restored from the germline J gene. The chain employs TRBV3 and TRBJ1-5, with a tentative D call TRBD1 (6 bases). The CDR3 spans 12 residues. In germline, CDR1 is SNHLY, CDR2 FYNGKV (reference sequence). V lost 5 bases and J 4 bases, leaving 6 bases between the germline ends. Partial CDR3 DNA: TGTGCCAGCAGCGGGACAAACCAGGCTCCGCTT. As protein: CASSGTNQAPL. Given in full, the CDR3 is CASSGTNQAPLF. Drawing the rest from reference TRBV3 and TRBJ1-5, the complete variable domain is GPKVLQIPSHQIIDMGQMVTLNCDPVSNHLYFYWYKQILGQQMEFLVNFYNGKVMEKSKLFKDQFSVERPDGSYFTLKIQPTALEDSAVYFCASSGTNQAPLFGEGTRLSVL.

Comment on this clone: These gene names are mouse names. Read data end 1 residue before the CDR3 end; the end is taken from the germline J gene. This chain links TRBV5 with TRBJ2-3, with 8 nucleotides matching TRBD1. The CDR3 sequence is 15 residues long. Germline V gene sequence: CDR1 LGHNA, CDR2 YNLKQL (reference sequence). V dropped 0 bases and J dropped 3; count of bases not matched to a gene: 2. The CDR3 loop reads CASSQDWDRAETLYF. The sequenced part of the CDR3 DNA is TGTGCCAGCAGCCAAGATTGGGACAGGGCAGAAACGCTGTAT.

This clone has a handful of counts. The genes and germline here are from mouse. The DNA ends 1 residue before the CDR3 does, and the rest of the CDR3 is filled in from the germline J gene. The rearrangement uses TRBV19 and TRBJ2-7; 8 bases are shared with TRBD2. The CDR3 spans 15 residues. V lost 4 bases to trimming and J lost 0 bases; unmatched junction nucleotides: 6. Germline CDR1 reads FNHDT; CDR2 reads SITEND (reference sequence). The CDR3 reads CASSRTGWSSYEQYF. The CDR3 bases that were read are TGTGCCAGCAGTCGGACTGGGTGGAGCTCCTATGAACAGTAC.

Turning to this clone: Gene names follow the mouse nomenclature. The CDR3 spells CASRDTNQDTQYF. CDR3 DNA (partial): TGTGCCAGCCGCGACACTAACCAAGACACCCAGTAC. The genes are TRBV26 and TRBJ2-5; unclear D gene. The CDR3 extends 1 residue past the end of the read, so its final part is completed from the germline J gene. CDR3 length: 13 amino acids. V was cut by 8 bases and J by 0 bases, with 9 bases left in between. Germline CDR1 and CDR2: KGHPV and FQNQEV (reference sequence).

About this clone: The genes are named according to mouse. The read terminates 1 residue ahead of where the CDR3 ends, so the germline J gene completes it. This chain joins TRBV26 and TRBJ2-4; no reliable D call. Germline V gene lookup returns CDR1 KGHPV and CDR2 FQNQEV (reference sequence). V was shortened by 4 bases and J by 0 bases, with 2 bases between the two germline ends. The CDR3 loop spans 12 amino acids. The part of the CDR3 DNA that was read is TGTGCCAGCAGTCCTAGTCAAAACACCTTGTAC. Amino acids: CASSPSQNTLY. In full, the CDR3 is CASSPSQNTLYF.

This clone was seen more than once but under ten times. Gene names and germline match the mouse. Read coverage stops 1 residue before the CDR3 terminus; the germline J gene supplies the remainder. The chain combines TRBV16 with TRBJ1-4; no definite D call. In germline, CDR1 is SGHSA, CDR2 FRNQAP. CDR3 length equals 15 residues. Trimming took 1 base from V and 0 from J, leaving 6 bases between them. The DNA read from the CDR3 is TGTGCAAGCAGCTTAGGGGGTTTTTCCAACGAAAGATTATTT. This sequence encodes CASSLGGFSNERLF. The entire CDR3 sequence reads CASSLGGFSNERLFF. Together with reference TRBV16 and TRBJ1-4, the CDR3 gives the full variable domain: NAGVIQTPRHKVTGKGQEATLWCEPISGHSAVFWYRQTIVQGLEFLTYFRNQAPIDDSGMPKERFSAQMPNQSHSTLKIQSTQPQDSAVYLCASSLGGFSNERLFFGHGTKLSVL.

Details on this clone: The gene names given are mouse names. From the germline J gene comes the end of the CDR3, since the read stops 1 residue before it. The chain joins TRBV16 to TRBJ2-1; 11 positions agree with TRBD2. CDR3 size: 15 residues. The V segment lost 5 bases and the J segment 3 bases; nucleotides outside the gene matches: 3. The germline V gene encodes CDR1 SGHSA and CDR2 FRNQAP. CDR3 bases read: TGTGCAAGCAGCCGACTGGGGGGGTTCTATGCTGAGCAGTTC. It codes for CASSRLGGFYAEQF. The full CDR3 protein is CASSRLGGFYAEQFF.

This clone was detected a few times. Gene names are mouse gene names. From the germline J gene comes the end of the CDR3, since the read stops 1 residue before it. J is TRBJ1-4 and V is TRBV15, with D maybe TRBD1 (6 bases). V was clipped by 5 bases and J by 0 bases, with 10 bases between them. The CDR3 is 15 residues long. Germline assignment: CDR1 SGHND and CDR2 FRSKSL. CDR3 sequence: CASSPGHVSNERLFF. The sequenced part of the CDR3 DNA is TGTGCCAGCAGTCCGGGACACGTTTCCAACGAAAGATTATTT. The full variable domain, rest sourced from reference TRBV15 and TRBJ1-4, is DAGVTQTPRHEVAEKGQTIILKCEPVSGHNDLFWYRQTKIQGLELLSYFRSKSLMEDGGAFKDRFKAEMLNSSFSTLKIQPTEPKDSAVYLCASSPGHVSNERLFFGHGTKLSVL.

With regard to this clone: Mouse gene names apply. With the read ending 1 residue before the CDR3 end, the germline J gene is used to fill in that end. This sequence joins TRBV1 and TRBJ2-3; 9 nucleotides match TRBD2. Germline trimming cut 4 bases from V and 1 base from J; bases unmatched to any gene: 3. Per germline, CDR1 NSQYPW and CDR2 LRSPGD (reference sequence). The CDR3 loop spans 15 amino acids. The sequenced part of the CDR3 DNA is TGCACCTGCAGTGACCGGGACTGGGGTGCAGAAACGCTGTAT. Translating it yields CTCSDRDWGAETLY. The whole CDR3 sequence is CTCSDRDWGAETLYF.

On this clone itself: Mouse gene names and germline throughout. The sequence runs out 1 residue before the end of the CDR3; the remainder is reconstructed from the germline J gene. This sequence joins TRBV16 and TRBJ2-7; 8 positions match TRBD2. The V segment lost 1 base and the J segment 7 bases; nucleotides outside the gene matches: 6. The germline CDR1 and CDR2 sequences are SGHSA and FRNQAP. The length of the CDR3 is 14 residues. The CDR3 DNA, read in part, is TGTGCAAGCAGCTTAGGGGGTGGGGGGGAGGAACAGTAC. This codes for CASSLGGGGEEQY. The CDR3 in full is CASSLGGGGEEQYF.

Comments on this clone: Gene names refer to mouse genes. From the germline J gene comes the end of the CDR3, since the read stops 1 residue before it. V is TRBV23 and J is TRBJ2-3; the table gives TRBD1 as D, unverified against the DNA. CDR1 is KGHTA, CDR2 FQNQQP, per germline. The length of the CDR3 is 15 residues. The sequenced part of the CDR3 DNA is TGCTCCAGCAGTCAAGGACAGACTAGTGCAGAAACGCTGTAT. Translating gives CSSSQGQTSAETLY. The whole CDR3 reads CSSSQGQTSAETLYF.

As regards this clone: Genes and germline come from the mouse. The read falls 1 residue short of the CDR3 end, and the missing part is taken from the germline J gene. The rearrangement joins TRBV14 to TRBJ1-1, with 9 bases matching TRBD1. Germline CDR1 reads SGHDT; CDR2 reads FRDEAV. V gave up 3 bases and J gave up 3 bases; unmatched junction bases: 3. CDR3 length: 14 amino acids. CDR3 loop: CASSSGTGHTEVFF. CDR3 DNA (partial): TGTGCCAGCAGTTCCGGGACAGGGCACACAGAAGTCTTC.

Concerning this clone: The germline and genes are mouse ones. The read terminates 1 residue before the CDR3 end, so the remaining end is supplied by the germline J gene. V is TRBV12-2 and J is TRBJ2-5; 7 bases match TRBD1. V lost 2 bases and J lost 2; bases outside the gene matches: 3. Germline V gives CDR1 SGHLS, CDR2 HYDKME. The CDR3 consists of 14 residues. Incomplete CDR3 DNA: TGTGCCAGCTCTCCGGACAGGTTCCAAGACACCCAGTAC. Amino acid sequence: CASSPDRFQDTQY. The entire CDR3 reads CASSPDRFQDTQYF.

As to this clone: The gene names here belong to mouse. The read comes to an end 1 residue before the CDR3 does, leaving the germline J gene to fill in the end. The gene calls are TRBV13-3 and TRBJ2-1; D unclear. V was cut by 0 bases and J by 6 bases, with 10 bases left in between. Germline lookup yields CDR1 NNHDY and CDR2 SYVADS. This CDR3 region has 14 residues. The sequenced part of the CDR3 DNA is TGTGCCAGCAGTGATGCAAGGACGGTTGCTGAGCAGTTC. It translates to CASSDARTVAEQF. The whole CDR3 protein is CASSDARTVAEQFF.

This clone was observed a few times. The genes are named according to mouse. The CDR3 goes on 1 residue after the read ends, and that part is filled in from the germline J gene. V gene TRBV3 combines with J gene TRBJ2-7; 7 bases map to TRBD1. Germline CDR1 and CDR2: SNHLY and FYNGKV (reference sequence). The V segment lost 4 bases and the J segment 3 bases; nucleotides outside the gene matches: 3. CDR3 length: 13 amino acids. CDR3 DNA (partial): TGTGCCAGCAGCTGGGACAGCTACTATGAACAGTAC. Translating it yields CASSWDSYYEQY. In full, the CDR3 is CASSWDSYYEQYF.

On this clone: Gene names follow the mouse nomenclature. The read comes to an end 1 residue before the CDR3 does, leaving the germline J gene to fill in the end. V gene TRBV13-1 combines with J gene TRBJ2-5; D perhaps matches TRBD1 (6 bases). From germline, CDR1 is NSHNY and CDR2 SYGAGN. The length of the CDR3 is 12 residues. Trimming took 8 bases from V and 6 from J, leaving 13 bases between them. The covered CDR3 bases are TGTGCCAGTCGAGGGGGAGATGACACCCAGTAC. This sequence encodes CASRGGDDTQY. Given in full, the CDR3 is CASRGGDDTQYF.

In this sample, this clone turned up a few times. These gene names are mouse names. Read sequence stops 1 residue before the CDR3 end, and the germline J gene provides the missing end. The rearrangement uses TRBV29 and TRBJ2-2; the match to TRBD1 covers 11 bases. V was pared by 5 bases and J by 4 bases, with 3 bases of the junction left unmatched. CDR3 length equals 15 residues. Germline-derived CDR1 and CDR2 are MSHET and SYDVDS. CDR3 bases read: TGTGCTAGCAGTGGACAGGGGGCGGGCACCGGGCAGCTCTAC. Translation: CASSGQGAGTGQLY. The complete CDR3 sequence is CASSGQGAGTGQLYF.

This clone has only a few counts. Germline and genes: mouse. The observed sequence ends 1 residue before the CDR3 terminus, with the missing tail filled in from the germline J gene. This chain connects TRBV16 to TRBJ2-7, with TRBD2 identical over 7 bases. Trimming removed 3 bases from V and 7 bases from J; junction bases left unmatched: 0. CDR1 is SGHSA, CDR2 FRNQAP, per germline. The CDR3 sequence is 11 residues long. The CDR3 sequence: CASSFGGEQYF. The covered CDR3 bases are TGTGCAAGCAGCTTTGGGGGGGAACAGTAC.

With respect to this clone: Gene names refer to mouse genes. The read is 1 residue too short to cover the CDR3 end, so that end is filled in from the germline J gene. This chain connects TRBV14 to TRBJ1-3, with D possibly matching TRBD1 (5 bases). The length of the CDR3 is 14 residues. Trimming removed 2 bases from V and 1 base from J, with 7 bases in between. CDR1 and CDR2 (germline): SGHDT, FRDEAV. This CDR3 is CASSFGGSGNTLYF. Partial CDR3 DNA: TGTGCCAGCAGTTTTGGGGGATCTGGAAATACGCTCTAT.

Remarks on this clone: These gene names are mouse names. The read finishes 1 residue shy of the CDR3 end, and the germline J gene is used to complete it. V is TRBV13-2 and J is TRBJ2-5, with 11 nucleotides matching TRBD2. With V trimmed by 5 bases and J by 5 bases, 4 bases remained unmatched. The CDR3 is 14 amino acids. Germline V gives CDR1 NNHNN, CDR2 SYGAGS (reference sequence). The CDR3 loop reads CASGNWGGGDTQYF. The sequenced part of the CDR3 DNA is TGTGCCAGCGGAAACTGGGGGGGCGGAGACACCCAGTAC.

Of note for this clone: Gene labels here are mouse ones. The read terminates 1 residue ahead of where the CDR3 ends, so the germline J gene completes it. The rearrangement uses TRBV15 and TRBJ1-4; perhaps TRBD1 as D (5 bases). The V gene lost 6 bases and the J gene lost 5 bases, with 7 bases spanning the gap. Per germline, CDR1 SGHND and CDR2 FRSKSL. The CDR3 totals 12 residues. The CDR3 here is CASSRQNERLFF. CDR3 DNA, as far as it was read: TGTGCCAGCAGCAGACAGAACGAAAGATTATTT.

This clone appeared a few times. Gene and germline names: mouse. The sequenced fragment ends 1 residue before the CDR3 boundary, so the rest is inferred from the germline J gene. The rearrangement joins TRBV13-1 to TRBJ2-1; 7 bases line up with TRBD2. Germline CDR1 NSHNY, CDR2 SYGAGN. This CDR3 is 14 amino acids long. J was trimmed by 3 bases and V by 2 bases; bases with no gene match: 2. Incomplete CDR3 DNA: TGTGCCAGCAGTGAGGGGGGGAGCTATGCTGAGCAGTTC. Translating gives CASSEGGSYAEQF. The whole CDR3 protein reads CASSEGGSYAEQFF.

On this clone itself: Gene names and germline refer to mouse. Read data end 1 residue before the CDR3 end; the end is taken from the germline J gene. The V and J genes are TRBV13-2 and TRBJ2-5; TRBD2 aligns across 10 bases. CDR1 and CDR2 from the germline V gene are NNHNN and SYGAGS (reference sequence). The V and J ends lost 1 base and 2 bases, in that order; junction bases with no gene match: 4. CDR3 length equals 16 residues. Incomplete CDR3 DNA: TGTGCCAGCGGTGATCTCTGGGGGGGCGCCCAAGACACCCAGTAC. Residues: CASGDLWGGAQDTQY. The full CDR3 protein reads CASGDLWGGAQDTQYF.

About this clone: Gene names and germline match the mouse. The read ends 1 residue early relative to the CDR3; the germline J gene fills the gap. This chain uses TRBV3 with TRBJ2-5; perhaps TRBD1 as D (7 bases). The CDR3 has 14 amino acids. Germline CDR1 SNHLY, CDR2 FYNGKV (reference sequence). V shed 4 bases and J shed 4 bases, with 12 bases lying between them. The CDR3 loop reads CASSSSGGKDTQYF. The CDR3 DNA, read in part, is TGTGCCAGCAGCTCCTCAGGGGGGAAAGACACCCAGTAC.

Remarks on this clone: Gene names are mouse gene names. Coverage ceases 1 residue before the CDR3 finishes, and the germline J gene fills in the end. The chain joins TRBV26 to TRBJ2-4; TRBD1 might be the D (5 bases). The CDR3 runs 13 residues. CDR1 is KGHPV and CDR2 is FQNQEV in the germline V gene (reference sequence). The ends were cut back, 4 bases at V and 2 bases at J, with 7 bases in the middle. CDR3 loop: CASSPRVQNTLYF. Incomplete CDR3 DNA: TGTGCCAGCAGTCCCAGGGTTCAAAACACCTTGTAC.

With regard to this clone: Here the gene names and germline are mouse. The missing CDR3 end, 1 residue past where the read stops, is filled in from the germline J gene. The rearrangement links TRBV4 to TRBJ2-1; TRBD1 aligns across 7 bases. Losses at the gene ends were 3 bases for V and 5 bases for J; bases not matched to a gene: 1. The CDR3 has 13 amino acids. From germline, CDR1 is LGHDT and CDR2 YNNKQL (reference sequence). This CDR3 reads CASSYTGDAEQFF. The covered CDR3 bases are TGTGCCAGCAGCTATACAGGGGATGCTGAGCAGTTC. Looking up the rest from reference TRBV4 and TRBJ2-1 gives the full variable domain: ETAVFQTPNYHVTQVGNEVSFNCKQTLGHDTMYWYKQDSKKLLKIMFSYNNKQLIVNETVPRRFSPQSSDKAHLNLRIKSVEPEDSAVYLCASSYTGDAEQFFGPGTRLTVL.

This clone was observed a handful of times. Gene names are the mouse ones. The read is 1 residue too short to cover the CDR3 end, so that end is filled in from the germline J gene. The chain carries TRBV16 and TRBJ2-5; perhaps TRBD2 as D (5 bases). The length of the CDR3 is 15 residues. The germline V gene encodes CDR1 SGHSA and CDR2 FRNQAP. Deletions cut 0 bases from V and 0 bases from J, with 7 bases between. Here the CDR3 reads CASSLDWGNQDTQYF. The covered CDR3 bases are TGTGCAAGCAGCTTAGATTGGGGTAACCAAGACACCCAGTAC.